This entry is about one TCR beta chain. V shed 1 base, J shed 0 bases, and the junction held 2 bases outside the gene matches. The CDR3 has 15 amino acids. Germline assignment: CDR1 SGHDN and CDR2 FVKESK. This specimen belongs to a study of blood T cell repertoires in COVID-19. In the original analysis: Using reference gene primer amplification, nucleated cell counts were estimated. Using immunoSEQ multiplex PCR, the repertoire was profiled, and TCRdb retains in-frame clones only, with some absent. V, J and clone size are taken as reported in that table, and D and trimming were inferred from the DNA itself. Counted here are roughly 250,000 clones, 84% occurring once; the ten biggest clones make up approximately 9%.

The chain combines TRBV14 with TRBJ1-2; 7 bases are a match to TRBD1. Sequences were obtained from peripheral blood. The sequence derives from a human donor in a cohort sampled during active COVID-19. CDR3 loop: CASSQGGTANYGYTF. CDR3 coding DNA: TGTGCCAGCAGCCAAGGGGGGACAGCTAACTATGGCTACACCTTC.